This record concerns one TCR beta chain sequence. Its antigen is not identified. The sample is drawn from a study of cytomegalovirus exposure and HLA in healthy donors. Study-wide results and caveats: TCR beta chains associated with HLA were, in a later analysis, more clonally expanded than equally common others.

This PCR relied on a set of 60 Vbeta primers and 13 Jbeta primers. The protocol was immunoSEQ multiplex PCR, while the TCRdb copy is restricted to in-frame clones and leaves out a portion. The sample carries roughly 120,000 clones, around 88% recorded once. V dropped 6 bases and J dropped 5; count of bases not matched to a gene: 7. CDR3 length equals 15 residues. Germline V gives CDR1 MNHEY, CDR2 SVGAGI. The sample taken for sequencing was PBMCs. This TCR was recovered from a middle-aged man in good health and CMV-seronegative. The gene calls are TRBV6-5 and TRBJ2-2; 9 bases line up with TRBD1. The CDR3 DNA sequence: TGTGCCAGCAGGGGGACAGGGAAGAAAACCGGGGAGCTGTTTTTT. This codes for CASRGTGKKTGELFF.